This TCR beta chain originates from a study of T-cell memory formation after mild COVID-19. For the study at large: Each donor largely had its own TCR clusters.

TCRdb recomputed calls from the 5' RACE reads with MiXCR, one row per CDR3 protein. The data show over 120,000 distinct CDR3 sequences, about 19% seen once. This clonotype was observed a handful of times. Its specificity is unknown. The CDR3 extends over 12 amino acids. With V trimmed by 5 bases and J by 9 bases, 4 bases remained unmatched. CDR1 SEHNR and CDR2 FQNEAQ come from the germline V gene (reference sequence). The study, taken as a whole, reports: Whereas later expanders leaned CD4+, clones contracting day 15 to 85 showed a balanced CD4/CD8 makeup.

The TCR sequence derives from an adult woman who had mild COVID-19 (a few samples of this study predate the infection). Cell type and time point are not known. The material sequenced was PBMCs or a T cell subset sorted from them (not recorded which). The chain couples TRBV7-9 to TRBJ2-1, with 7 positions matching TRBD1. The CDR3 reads CASSPTGLEQFF. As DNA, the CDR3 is TGTGCCAGCAGCCCGACAGGGCTTGAGCAGTTCTTC.